This is a list of T cell receptor beta chains from one sample in a study of spatial heterogeneity in lung cancer. TCRdb recomputed calls from the 5' RACE reads with MiXCR, one row per CDR3 protein. The repertoire holds approximately 25,000 distinct CDR3 sequences, with 3% to 4% as singletons. This material consisted of PBMCs, taken at surgery. The source is a female donor with early-stage non-small cell lung cancer. CDR3s include the opening cysteine and the closing phenylalanine or tryptophan. Each record gives: V gene, D gene, J gene, clone size, CDR3 protein, CDR3 DNA. A D gene is named only where the DNA matches it firmly. The size entry gives how often the clone was seen (once, few, many) or a class if it is expanded.

TRBV5-1	NA	TRBJ1-1	many	CASRWDGNTEAFF	TGCGCCAGCCGCTGGGACGGGAACACTGAAGCTTTCTTT
TRBV7-3	NA	TRBJ2-1	many	CASSLGGPLDEQFF	TGTGCCAGCAGCTTGGGGGGCCCCCTGGATGAGCAGTTCTTC
TRBV6-1	NA	TRBJ2-5	many	CASSRIQETQYF	TGTGCCAGCTCGCGGATTCAAGAGACCCAGTACTTC
TRBV5-1	NA	TRBJ2-5	many	CASRLAETQYF	TGCGCCAGCAGACTCGCAGAGACCCAGTACTTC
TRBV7-2	NA	TRBJ2-2	many	CASSRPSNTGELFF	TGTGCCAGCAGCCGACCGTCCAACACCGGGGAGCTGTTTTTT
TRBV20-1	TRBD1	TRBJ1-6	many	CSARRDRDSPLHF	TGCAGTGCTAGACGGGACAGGGATTCACCCCTCCACTTT
TRBV7-2	NA	TRBJ1-2	many	CASSLGWGKNGYTF	TGTGCCAGCAGCTTAGGTTGGGGTAAAAATGGCTACACCTTC
TRBV5-1	TRBD1	TRBJ2-5	many	CASSKTTGGGQETQYF	TGCGCCAGCAGCAAAACAACAGGGGGTGGACAAGAGACCCAGTACTTC
TRBV3-1	TRBD2	TRBJ2-2	many	CASTPGWLAGDTGELFF	TGTGCCAGCACACCCGGGTGGCTAGCGGGGGACACCGGGGAGCTGTTTTTT
TRBV28	NA	TRBJ2-7	many	CASIGTSSYEQYF	TGTGCCAGCATTGGGACAAGTTCCTACGAGCAGTACTTC
TRBV2	NA	TRBJ2-3	many	CASSERQWHSTDTQYF	TGTGCCAGCAGTGAAAGACAGTGGCATAGCACAGATACGCAGTATTTT
TRBV5-1	NA	TRBJ1-4	many	CASSPDRHDEKLFF	TGCGCCAGCAGCCCGGACAGACATGATGAAAAACTGTTTTTT
TRBV9	TRBD2	TRBJ2-1	many	CASSGRLAGGAWNEQFF	TGTGCCAGCAGCGGGCGGCTAGCGGGAGGGGCGTGGAATGAGCAGTTCTTC
TRBV6-1	TRBD2	TRBJ2-1	few	CASRVLAGDSYEQFF	TGTGCCAGCAGGGTACTAGCGGGAGACTCGTACGAGCAGTTCTTC
TRBV5-1	NA	TRBJ1-1	many	CASSLTTLDGGTEAFF	TGCGCCAGCAGCCTCACGACCCTCGACGGGGGCACTGAAGCTTTCTTT
TRBV15	NA	TRBJ1-4	many	CATSNVRGGEKLFF	TGTGCCACCAGCAACGTTCGAGGGGGGGAAAAACTGTTTTTT
TRBV19	NA	TRBJ1-5	many	CASSYYRESGYQPQHF	TGTGCCAGTAGCTATTATAGGGAATCGGGGTATCAGCCCCAGCATTTT
TRBV9	NA	TRBJ2-7	many	CASSVSGAAISYEQYF	TGTGCCAGCAGCGTTTCGGGTGCAGCGATCTCCTACGAGCAGTACTTC
TRBV11-1	TRBD2	TRBJ2-1	many	CASSDSGWRGAGGRNNEQFF	TGTGCCAGCAGCGATTCCGGGTGGCGAGGAGCGGGAGGGCGGAACAATGAGCAGTTCTTC
TRBV4-1	TRBD2	TRBJ2-1	many	CASSLAPGLGYNEQFF	TGCGCCAGCAGCTTAGCACCGGGACTAGGTTACAATGAGCAGTTCTTC
TRBV7-9	NA	TRBJ2-3	many	CASSSMTSTDTQYF	TGTGCCAGCAGCTCTATGACTAGCACAGATACGCAGTATTTT